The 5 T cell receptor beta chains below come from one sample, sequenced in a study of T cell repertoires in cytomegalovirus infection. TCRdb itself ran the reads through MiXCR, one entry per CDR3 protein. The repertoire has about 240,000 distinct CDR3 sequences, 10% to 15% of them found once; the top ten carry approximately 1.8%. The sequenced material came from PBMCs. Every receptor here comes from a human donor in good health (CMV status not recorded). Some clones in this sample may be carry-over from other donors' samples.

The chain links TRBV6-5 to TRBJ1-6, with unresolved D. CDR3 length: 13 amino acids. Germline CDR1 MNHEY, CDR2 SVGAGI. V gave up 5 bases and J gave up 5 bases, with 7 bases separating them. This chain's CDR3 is CASSREDNSPLHF. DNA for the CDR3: TGTGCCAGCAGTCGGGAAGATAATTCACCCCTCCACTTT.

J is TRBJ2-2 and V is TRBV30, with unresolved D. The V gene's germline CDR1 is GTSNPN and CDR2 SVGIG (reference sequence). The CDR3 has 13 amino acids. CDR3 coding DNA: TGTGCTTCTGCCGGCCCGGGCGCCGGGGAGCTGTTTTTT. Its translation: CASAGPGAGELFF.

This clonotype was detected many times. CDR3: CASSQRTGSMGYEQYF. CDR3 nucleotides: TGTGCCAGCAGCCAACGGACAGGCTCGATGGGCTACGAGCAGTACTTC. The V gene is TRBV5-4, the J gene TRBJ2-7; TRBD1 agrees at 7 bases. Germline CDR1 reads SGHNT; CDR2 reads YYREEE (reference sequence). V was pared by 4 bases and J by 3 bases, with 13 bases of the junction left unmatched. This CDR3 spans 16 amino acids.

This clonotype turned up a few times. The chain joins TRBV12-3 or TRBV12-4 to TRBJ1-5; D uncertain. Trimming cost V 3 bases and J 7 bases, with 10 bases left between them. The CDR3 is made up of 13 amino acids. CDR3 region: CASSFVDGQPQHF. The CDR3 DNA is TGTGCCAGCAGTTTTGTGGATGGCCAGCCCCAGCATTTT.

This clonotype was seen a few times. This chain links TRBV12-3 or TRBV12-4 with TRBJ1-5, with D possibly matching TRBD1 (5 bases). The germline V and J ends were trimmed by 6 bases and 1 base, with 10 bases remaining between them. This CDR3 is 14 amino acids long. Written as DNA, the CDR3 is TGTGCCAGCAGCCGGGACGGCAGCAATCAGCCCCAGCATTTT. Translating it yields CASSRDGSNQPQHF.